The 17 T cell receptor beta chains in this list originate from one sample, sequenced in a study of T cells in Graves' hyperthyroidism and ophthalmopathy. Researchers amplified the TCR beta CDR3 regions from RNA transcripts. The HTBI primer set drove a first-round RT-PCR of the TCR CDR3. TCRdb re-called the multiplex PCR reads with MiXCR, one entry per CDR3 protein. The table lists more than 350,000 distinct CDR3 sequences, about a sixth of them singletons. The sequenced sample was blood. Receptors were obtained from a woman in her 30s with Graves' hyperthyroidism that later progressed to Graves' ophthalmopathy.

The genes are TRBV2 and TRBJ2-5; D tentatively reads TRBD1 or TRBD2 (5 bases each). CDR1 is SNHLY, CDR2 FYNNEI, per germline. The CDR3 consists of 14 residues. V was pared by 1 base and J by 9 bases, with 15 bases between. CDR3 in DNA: TGTGCCAGCAGTGAAGGGTGGGGGTCATCGGCCCAGTACTTC. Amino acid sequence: CASSEGWGSSAQYF. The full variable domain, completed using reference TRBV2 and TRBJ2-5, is EPEVTQTPSHQVTQMGQEVILRCVPISNHLYFYWYRQILGQKVEFLVSFYNNEISEKSEIFDDQFSVERPDGSNFTLKIRSTKLEDSAMYFCASSEGWGSSAQYFGPGTRLLVL.

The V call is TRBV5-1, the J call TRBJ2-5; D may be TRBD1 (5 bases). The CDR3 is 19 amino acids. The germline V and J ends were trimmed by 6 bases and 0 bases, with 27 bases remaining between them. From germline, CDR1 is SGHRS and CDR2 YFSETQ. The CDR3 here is CASITWKLAGKFYQETQYF. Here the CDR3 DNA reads TGCGCCAGCATTACGTGGAAACTGGCAGGGAAGTTCTACCAAGAGACCCAGTACTTC.

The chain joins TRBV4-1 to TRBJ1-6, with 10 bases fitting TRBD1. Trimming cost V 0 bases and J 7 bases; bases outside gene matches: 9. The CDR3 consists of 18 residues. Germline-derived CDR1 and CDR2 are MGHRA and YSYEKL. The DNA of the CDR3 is TGCGCCAGCAGCCAAGATGGGACCCGGACAGGGGGGAATTCACCCCTCCACTTT. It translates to CASSQDGTRTGGNSPLHF.

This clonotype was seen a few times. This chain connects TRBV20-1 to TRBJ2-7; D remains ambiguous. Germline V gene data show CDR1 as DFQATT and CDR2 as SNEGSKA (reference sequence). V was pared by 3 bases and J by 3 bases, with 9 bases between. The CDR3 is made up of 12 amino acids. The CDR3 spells CSARSVIYEQYF. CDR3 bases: TGCAGTGCTAGGTCTGTTATCTACGAGCAGTACTTC.

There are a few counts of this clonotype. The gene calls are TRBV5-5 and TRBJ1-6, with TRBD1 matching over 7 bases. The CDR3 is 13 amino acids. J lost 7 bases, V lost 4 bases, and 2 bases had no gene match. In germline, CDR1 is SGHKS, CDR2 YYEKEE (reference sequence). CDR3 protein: CASSLTGNSPLHF. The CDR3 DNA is TGTGCCAGCAGCCTGACAGGGAATTCACCCCTCCACTTT.

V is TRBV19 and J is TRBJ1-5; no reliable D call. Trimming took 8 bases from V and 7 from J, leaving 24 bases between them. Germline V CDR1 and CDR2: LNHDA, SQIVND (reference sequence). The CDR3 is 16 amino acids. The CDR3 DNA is TGTGCCAGTGGGAAGACTGGACTCACCTGGGGACAGCCCCAGCATTTT. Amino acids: CASGKTGLTWGQPQHF.

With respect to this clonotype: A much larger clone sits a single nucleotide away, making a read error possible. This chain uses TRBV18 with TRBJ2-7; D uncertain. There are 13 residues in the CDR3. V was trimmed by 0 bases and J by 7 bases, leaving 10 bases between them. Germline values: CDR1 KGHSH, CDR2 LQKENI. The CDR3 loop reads CASSPPPPGEQYF. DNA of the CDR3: TGTGCCAGCTCACCACCACCACCTGGTGAGCAGTACTTC.

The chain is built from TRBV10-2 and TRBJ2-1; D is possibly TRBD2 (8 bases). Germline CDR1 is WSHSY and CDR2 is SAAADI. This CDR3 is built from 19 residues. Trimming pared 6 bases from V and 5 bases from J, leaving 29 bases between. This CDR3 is CASSQWGQPAGDFDNEQFF. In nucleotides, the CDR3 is TGCGCCAGCAGCCAATGGGGACAGCCAGCGGGGGACTTTGACAATGAGCAGTTCTTC.

The CDR3, as DNA: TGTGCCAGCTCACCTACGCTCGACAGGGACCAAGAGACCCAGTACTTC. Protein sequence: CASSPTLDRDQETQYF. The rearrangement uses TRBV18 and TRBJ2-5; TRBD1 matches at 7 bases. This CDR3 is built from 16 residues. The V segment lost 3 bases and the J segment 0 bases; nucleotides outside the gene matches: 7. The V gene's germline CDR1 is KGHSH and CDR2 LQKENI.

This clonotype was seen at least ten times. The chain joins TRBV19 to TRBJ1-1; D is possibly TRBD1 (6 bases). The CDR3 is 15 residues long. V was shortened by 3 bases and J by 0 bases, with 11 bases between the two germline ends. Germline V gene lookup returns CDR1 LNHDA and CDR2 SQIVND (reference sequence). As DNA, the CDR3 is TGTGCCAGTAGTATGACGGGACACATGAACACTGAAGCTTTCTTT. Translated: CASSMTGHMNTEAFF. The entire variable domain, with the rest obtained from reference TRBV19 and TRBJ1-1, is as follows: DGGITQSPKYLFRKEGQNVTLSCEQNLNHDAMYWYRQDPGQGLRLIYYSQIVNDFQKGDIAEGYSVSREKKESFPLTVTSAQKNPTAFYLCASSMTGHMNTEAFFGQGTRLTVV.

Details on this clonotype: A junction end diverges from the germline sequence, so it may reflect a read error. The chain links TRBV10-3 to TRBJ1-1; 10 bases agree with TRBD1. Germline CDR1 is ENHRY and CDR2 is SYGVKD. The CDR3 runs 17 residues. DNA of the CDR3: TGTGCCAGCAGTTACTCCGCCGGACAGGGGGATTTGGCTGAAGCTTTCTTT. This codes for CASSYSAGQGDLAEAFF.

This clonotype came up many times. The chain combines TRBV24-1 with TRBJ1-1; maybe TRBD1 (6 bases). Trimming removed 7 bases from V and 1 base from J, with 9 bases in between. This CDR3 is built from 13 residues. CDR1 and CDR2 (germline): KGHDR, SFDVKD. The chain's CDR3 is CATRMTGNTEAFF. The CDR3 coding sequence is TGTGCCACCAGAATGACAGGGAACACTGAAGCTTTCTTT.

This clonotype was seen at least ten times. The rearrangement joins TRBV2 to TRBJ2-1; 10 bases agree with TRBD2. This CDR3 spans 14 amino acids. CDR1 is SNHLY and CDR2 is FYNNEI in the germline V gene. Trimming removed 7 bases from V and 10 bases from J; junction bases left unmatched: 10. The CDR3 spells CASNRLAGSLEQFF. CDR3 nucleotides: TGTGCCAGCAATAGACTAGCGGGTTCTCTGGAGCAGTTCTTC.

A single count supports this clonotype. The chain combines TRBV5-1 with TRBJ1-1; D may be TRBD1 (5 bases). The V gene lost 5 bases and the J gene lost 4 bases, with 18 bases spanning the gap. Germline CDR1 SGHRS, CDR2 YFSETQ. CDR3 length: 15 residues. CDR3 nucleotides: TGCGCCAGCAGTAAAACCCAGGGCGGGAGCACTGAAGCTTTCTTT. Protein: CASSKTQGGSTEAFF. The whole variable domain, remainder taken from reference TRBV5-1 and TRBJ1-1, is KAGVTQTPRYLIKTRGQQVTLSCSPISGHRSVSWYQQTPGQGLQFLFEYFSETQRNKGNFPGRFSGRQFSNSRSEMNVSTLELGDSALYLCASSKTQGGSTEAFFGQGTRLTVV.

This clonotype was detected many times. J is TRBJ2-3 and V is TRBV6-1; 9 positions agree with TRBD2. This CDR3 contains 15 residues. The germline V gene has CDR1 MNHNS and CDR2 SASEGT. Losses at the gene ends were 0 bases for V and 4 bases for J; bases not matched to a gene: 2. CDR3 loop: CASSEAASGADTQYF. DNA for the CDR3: TGTGCCAGCAGTGAAGCGGCTAGCGGGGCAGATACGCAGTATTTT.

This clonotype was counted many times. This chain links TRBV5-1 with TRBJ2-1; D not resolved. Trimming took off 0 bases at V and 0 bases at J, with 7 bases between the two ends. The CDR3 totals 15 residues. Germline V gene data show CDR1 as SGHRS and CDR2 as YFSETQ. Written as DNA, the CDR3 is TGCGCCAGCAGCTTGGGTCCTAGCTCCTACAATGAGCAGTTCTTC. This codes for CASSLGPSSYNEQFF.

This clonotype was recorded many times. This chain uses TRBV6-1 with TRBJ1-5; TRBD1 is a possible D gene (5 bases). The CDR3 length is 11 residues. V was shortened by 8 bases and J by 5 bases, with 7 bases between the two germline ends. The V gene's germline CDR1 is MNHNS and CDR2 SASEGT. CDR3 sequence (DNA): TGTGCCAGCTTAGGGGATCAGCCCCAGCATTTT. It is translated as CASLGDQPQHF.